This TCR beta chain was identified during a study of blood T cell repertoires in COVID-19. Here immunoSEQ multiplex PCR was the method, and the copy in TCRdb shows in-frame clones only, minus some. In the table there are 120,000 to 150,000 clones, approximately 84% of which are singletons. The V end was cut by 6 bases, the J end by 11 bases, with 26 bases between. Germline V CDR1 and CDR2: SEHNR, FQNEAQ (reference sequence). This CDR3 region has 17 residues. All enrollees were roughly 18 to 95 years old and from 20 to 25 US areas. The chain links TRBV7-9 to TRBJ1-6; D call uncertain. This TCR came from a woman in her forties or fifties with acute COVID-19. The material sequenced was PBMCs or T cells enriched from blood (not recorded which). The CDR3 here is CASSSPLVQAGDPPLHF. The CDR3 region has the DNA TGTGCCAGCAGTTCCCCGTTAGTCCAGGCAGGTGATCCACCCCTCCACTTT.